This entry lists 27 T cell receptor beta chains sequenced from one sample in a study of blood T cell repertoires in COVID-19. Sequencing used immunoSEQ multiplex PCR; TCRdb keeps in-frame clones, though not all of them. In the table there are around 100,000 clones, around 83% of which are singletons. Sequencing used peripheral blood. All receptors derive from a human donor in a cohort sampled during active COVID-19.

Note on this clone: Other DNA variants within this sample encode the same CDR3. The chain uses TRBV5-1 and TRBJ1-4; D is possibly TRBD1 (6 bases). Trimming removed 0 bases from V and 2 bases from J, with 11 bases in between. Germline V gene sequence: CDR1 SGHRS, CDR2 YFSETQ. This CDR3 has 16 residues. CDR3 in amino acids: CASSLGQGLTNEKLFF. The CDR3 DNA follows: TGCGCCAGCAGCTTGGGGCAGGGGCTTACTAATGAAAAACTGTTTTTT.

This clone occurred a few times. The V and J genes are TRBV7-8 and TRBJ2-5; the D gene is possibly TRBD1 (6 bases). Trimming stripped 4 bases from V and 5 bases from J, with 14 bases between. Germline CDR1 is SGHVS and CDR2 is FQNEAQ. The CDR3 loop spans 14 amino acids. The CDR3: CASSSQGGLETQYF. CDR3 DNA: TGTGCCAGCAGCTCCCAAGGGGGTCTTGAGACCCAGTACTTC. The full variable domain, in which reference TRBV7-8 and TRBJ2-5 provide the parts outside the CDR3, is GAGVSQSPRYKVAKRGQDVALRCDPISGHVSLFWYQQALGQGPEFLTYFQNEAQLDKSGLPSDRFFAERPEGSVSTLKIQRTQQEDSAVYLCASSSQGGLETQYFGPGTRLLVL.

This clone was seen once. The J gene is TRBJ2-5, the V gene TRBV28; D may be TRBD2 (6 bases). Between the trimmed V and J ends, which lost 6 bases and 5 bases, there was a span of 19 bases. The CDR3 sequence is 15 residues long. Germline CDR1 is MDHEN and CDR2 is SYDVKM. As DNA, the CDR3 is TGTGCCAGCAGAACTGCGGGGAGAAAGTGGGAGACCCAGTACTTC. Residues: CASRTAGRKWETQYF.

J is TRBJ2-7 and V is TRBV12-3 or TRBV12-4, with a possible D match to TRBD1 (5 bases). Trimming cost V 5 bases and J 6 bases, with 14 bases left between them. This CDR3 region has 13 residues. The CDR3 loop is CASSLDSFGEQYF. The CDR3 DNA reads TGTGCCAGCAGTCTCGACAGTTTCGGCGAGCAGTACTTC.

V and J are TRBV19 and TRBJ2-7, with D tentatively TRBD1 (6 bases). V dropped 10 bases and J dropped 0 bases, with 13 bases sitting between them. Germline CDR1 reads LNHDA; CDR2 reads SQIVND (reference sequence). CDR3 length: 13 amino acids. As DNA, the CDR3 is TGTGCCACTCACGACAGGAACTCCTACGAGCAGTACTTC. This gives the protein CATHDRNSYEQYF.

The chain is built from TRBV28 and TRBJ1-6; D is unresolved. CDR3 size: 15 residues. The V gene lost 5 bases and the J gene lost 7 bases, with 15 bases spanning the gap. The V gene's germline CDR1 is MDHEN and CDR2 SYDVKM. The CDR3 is CASSTHTELNSPLHF. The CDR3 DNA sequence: TGTGCCAGCAGTACCCACACAGAGTTAAATTCACCCCTCCACTTT.

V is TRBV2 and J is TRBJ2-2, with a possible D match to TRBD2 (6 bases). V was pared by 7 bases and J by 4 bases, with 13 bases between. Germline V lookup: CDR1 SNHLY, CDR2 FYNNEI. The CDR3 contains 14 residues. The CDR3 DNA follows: TGTGCCAGCAACGAAGGACTAATCACCGGGGAGCTGTTTTTT. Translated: CASNEGLITGELFF.

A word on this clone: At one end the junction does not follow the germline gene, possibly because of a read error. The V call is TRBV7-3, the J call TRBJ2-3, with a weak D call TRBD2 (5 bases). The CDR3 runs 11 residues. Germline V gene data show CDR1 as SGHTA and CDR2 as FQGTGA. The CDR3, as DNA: TGTGCCAGCAGCTTATTGGAGGAAAAGGGTTTT. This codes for CASSLLEEKGF.

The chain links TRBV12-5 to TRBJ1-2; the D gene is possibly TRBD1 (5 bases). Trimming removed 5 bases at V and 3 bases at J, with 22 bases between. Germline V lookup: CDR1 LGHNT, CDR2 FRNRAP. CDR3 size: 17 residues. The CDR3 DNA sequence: TGTGCTAGTGGTATTGCCTTATCCCCAAGGGGTTACTATGGCTACACCTTC. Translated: CASGIALSPRGYYGYTF.

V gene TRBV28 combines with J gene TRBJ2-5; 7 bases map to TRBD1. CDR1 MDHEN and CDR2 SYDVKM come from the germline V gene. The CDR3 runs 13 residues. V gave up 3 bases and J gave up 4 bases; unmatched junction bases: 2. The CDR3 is CASSLTGRETQYF. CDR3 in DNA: TGTGCCAGCAGTTTGACAGGGCGAGAGACCCAGTACTTC.

CDR3: CASSLERVGTEAFF. In nucleotides, the CDR3 is TGTGCCAGCAGCTTAGAGAGGGTGGGAACTGAAGCTTTCTTT. The V call is TRBV7-3, the J call TRBJ1-1; unclear D gene. CDR1 and CDR2 from the germline V gene are SGHTA and FQGTGA. Trimming shortened V by 2 bases and J by 5 bases, and 12 bases separated the two germline ends. The CDR3 consists of 14 residues.

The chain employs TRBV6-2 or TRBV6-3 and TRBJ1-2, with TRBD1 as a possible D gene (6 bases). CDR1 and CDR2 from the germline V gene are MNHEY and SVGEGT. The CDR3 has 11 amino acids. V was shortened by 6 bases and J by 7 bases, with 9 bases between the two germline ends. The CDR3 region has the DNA TGTGCCAGCAGCCGAGGGGGTGGCTACACCTTC. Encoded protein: CASSRGGGYTF.

DNA for the CDR3: TGTGCCAGCTCCCCTGTTACAGGGGCACTAGCGGGAGGGCCAGATGAGCAGTTCTTC. Translation: CASSPVTGALAGGPDEQFF. The chain links TRBV18 to TRBJ2-1; 13 bases line up with TRBD2. The CDR3 sequence is 19 residues long. The germline CDR1 and CDR2 sequences are KGHSH and LQKENI. The V segment lost 6 bases and the J segment 8 bases; nucleotides outside the gene matches: 19.

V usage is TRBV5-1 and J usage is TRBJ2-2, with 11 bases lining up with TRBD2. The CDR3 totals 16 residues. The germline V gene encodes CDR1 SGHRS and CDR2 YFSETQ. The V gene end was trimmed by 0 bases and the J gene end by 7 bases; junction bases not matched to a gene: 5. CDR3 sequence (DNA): TGCGCCAGCAGCTTGGCACTAGCGGGAGTACTCGGGGAGCTGTTTTTT. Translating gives CASSLALAGVLGELFF.

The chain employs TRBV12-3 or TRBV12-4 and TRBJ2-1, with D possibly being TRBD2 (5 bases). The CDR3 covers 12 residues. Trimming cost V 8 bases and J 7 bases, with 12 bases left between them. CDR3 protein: CASGTRVNEQFF. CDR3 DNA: TGTGCCAGCGGTACGAGGGTTAATGAGCAGTTCTTC.

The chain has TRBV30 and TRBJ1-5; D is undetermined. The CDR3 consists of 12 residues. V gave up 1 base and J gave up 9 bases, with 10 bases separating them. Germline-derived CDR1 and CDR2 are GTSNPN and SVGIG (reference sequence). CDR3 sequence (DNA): TGTGCCTGGAGTGCCCGTCCGGGGCCCCAGCATTTT. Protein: CAWSARPGPQHF.

CDR3 region: CASSQGAPAGPYTEAFF. The CDR3 region has the DNA TGTGCCAGCAGCCAAGGGGCCCCGGCGGGGCCGTATACTGAAGCTTTCTTT. This chain connects TRBV4-2 to TRBJ1-1, with D perhaps TRBD1 (5 bases). The length of the CDR3 is 17 residues. In germline, CDR1 is LGHNA, CDR2 YNFKEQ. V was trimmed by 1 base and J by 5 bases, leaving 20 bases between them.

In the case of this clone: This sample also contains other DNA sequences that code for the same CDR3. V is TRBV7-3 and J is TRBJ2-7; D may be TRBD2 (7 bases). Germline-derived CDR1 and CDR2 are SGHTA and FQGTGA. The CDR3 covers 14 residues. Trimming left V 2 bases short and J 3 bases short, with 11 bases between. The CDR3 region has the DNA TGTGCCAGCAGCTTAGGGGGCGGGGGCTACGAGCAGTACTTC. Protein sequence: CASSLGGGGYEQYF.

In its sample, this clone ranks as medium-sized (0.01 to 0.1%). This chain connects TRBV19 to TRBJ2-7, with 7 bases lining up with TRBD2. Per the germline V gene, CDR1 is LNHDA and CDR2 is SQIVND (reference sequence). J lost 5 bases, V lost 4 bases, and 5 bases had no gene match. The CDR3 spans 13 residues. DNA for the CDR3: TGTGCCAGTAGTAGGACTAGTAAGGACGAGCAGTACTTC. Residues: CASSRTSKDEQYF.

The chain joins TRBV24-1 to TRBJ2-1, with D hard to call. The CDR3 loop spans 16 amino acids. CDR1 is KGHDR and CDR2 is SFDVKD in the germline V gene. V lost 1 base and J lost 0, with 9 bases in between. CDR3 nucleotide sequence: TGTGCCACCAGTGATTTTAAACAGAGCTCCTACAATGAGCAGTTCTTC. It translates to CATSDFKQSSYNEQFF.

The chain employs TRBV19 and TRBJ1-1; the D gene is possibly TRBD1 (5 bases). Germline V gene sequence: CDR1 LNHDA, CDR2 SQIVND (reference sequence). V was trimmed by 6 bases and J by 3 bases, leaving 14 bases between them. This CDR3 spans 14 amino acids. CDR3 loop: CASSNRGLHTEAFF. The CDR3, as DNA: TGTGCCAGTAGCAATAGGGGACTCCACACTGAAGCTTTCTTT.

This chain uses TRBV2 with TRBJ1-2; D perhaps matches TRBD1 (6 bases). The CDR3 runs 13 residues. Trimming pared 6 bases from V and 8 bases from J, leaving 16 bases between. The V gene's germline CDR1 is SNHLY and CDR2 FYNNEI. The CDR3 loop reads CASSADAGVGYTF. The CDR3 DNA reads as TGTGCCAGCAGCGCGGACGCAGGGGTAGGCTACACCTTC.

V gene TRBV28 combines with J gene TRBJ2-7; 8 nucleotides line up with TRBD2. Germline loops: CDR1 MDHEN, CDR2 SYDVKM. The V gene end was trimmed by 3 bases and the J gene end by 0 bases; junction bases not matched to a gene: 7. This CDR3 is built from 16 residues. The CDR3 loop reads CASSFGVLAVSYEQYF. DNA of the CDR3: TGTGCCAGCAGTTTCGGGGTACTAGCGGTCTCCTACGAGCAGTACTTC.

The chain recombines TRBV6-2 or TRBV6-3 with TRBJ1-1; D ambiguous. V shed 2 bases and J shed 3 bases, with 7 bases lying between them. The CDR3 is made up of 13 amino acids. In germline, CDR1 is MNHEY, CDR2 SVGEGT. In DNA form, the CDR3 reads TGTGCCAGCAGTTACCCGGGGTACACTGAAGCTTTCTTT. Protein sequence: CASSYPGYTEAFF.

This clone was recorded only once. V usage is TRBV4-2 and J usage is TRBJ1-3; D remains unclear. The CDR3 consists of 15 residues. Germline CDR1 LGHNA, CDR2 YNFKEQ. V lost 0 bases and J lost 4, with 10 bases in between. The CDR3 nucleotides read TGTGCCAGCAGCCAAGATTTGCGGCGAGGAAACACCATATATTTT. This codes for CASSQDLRRGNTIYF.

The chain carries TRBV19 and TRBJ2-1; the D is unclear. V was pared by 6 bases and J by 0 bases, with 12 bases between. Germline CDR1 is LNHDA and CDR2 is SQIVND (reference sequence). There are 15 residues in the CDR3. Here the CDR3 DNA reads TGTGCCAGTAGGCCACCAGGTACCTCCTACAATGAGCAGTTCTTC. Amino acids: CASRPPGTSYNEQFF.

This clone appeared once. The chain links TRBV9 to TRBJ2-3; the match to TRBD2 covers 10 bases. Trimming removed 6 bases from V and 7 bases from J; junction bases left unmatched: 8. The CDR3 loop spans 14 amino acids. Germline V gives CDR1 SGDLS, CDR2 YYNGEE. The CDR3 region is CASNGGLAVNTQYF. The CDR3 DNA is TGTGCCAGCAACGGTGGACTAGCGGTAAATACGCAGTATTTT.